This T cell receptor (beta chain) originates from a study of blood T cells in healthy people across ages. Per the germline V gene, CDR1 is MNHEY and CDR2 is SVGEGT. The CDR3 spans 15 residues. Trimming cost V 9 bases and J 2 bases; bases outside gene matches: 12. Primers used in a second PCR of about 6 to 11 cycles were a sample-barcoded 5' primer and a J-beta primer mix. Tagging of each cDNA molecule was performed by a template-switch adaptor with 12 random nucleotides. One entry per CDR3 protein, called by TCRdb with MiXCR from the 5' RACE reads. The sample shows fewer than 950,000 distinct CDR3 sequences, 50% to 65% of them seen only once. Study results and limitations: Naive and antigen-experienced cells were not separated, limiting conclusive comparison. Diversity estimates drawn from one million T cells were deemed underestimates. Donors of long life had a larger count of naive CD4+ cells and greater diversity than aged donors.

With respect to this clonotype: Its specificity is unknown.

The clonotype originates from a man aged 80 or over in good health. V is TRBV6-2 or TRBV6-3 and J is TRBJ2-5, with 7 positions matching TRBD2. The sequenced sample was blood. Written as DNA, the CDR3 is TGTGCCAGTACCCCGAGCGGGGAGAAACAAGAGACCCAGTACTTC. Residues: CASTPSGEKQETQYF.